This TCR beta chain was found in a study of shared clonotypes between healthy human individuals. Study results and limitations: Even with large depth, rarefaction showed that sorted-subset sequencing was incomplete. The sharing of 4.5% to 6.5% of naive CD4 clonotypes was seen across a handful of donors.

This CDR3 has 17 amino acids. Germline V gene data show CDR1 as SGDLS and CDR2 as YYNGEE. V shed 3 bases and J 6 bases; nucleotides not matched to a gene: 12. Details on this clone: Its antigen is unknown.

The authors loaded 150 to 250 ng DNA, roughly 27,000 T cell genomes, into sorted-subset replicate PCRs. Assay used: immunoSEQ multiplex PCR; TCRdb lists only in-frame clones, some missing. The table includes around 1,900,000 clones, 93% detected once. CD8 cells classed as naive were CD45RO-negative and positively selected for CCR7, excluding terminally differentiated effector memory CD45RA+ cells. The rearrangement joins TRBV9 to TRBJ2-3; TRBD2 matches at 11 bases. This receptor was obtained from a man between 18 and 35 years old in good health. Some clones in this sample may be carry-over from other donors' samples. Material: naive CD8+ T cells from PBMCs. The CDR3 sequence: CASSGPRLAGLGDTQYF. As DNA, the CDR3 is TGTGCCAGCAGCGGCCCGCGACTAGCGGGGTTGGGGGATACGCAGTATTTT. Filled out from reference TRBV9 and TRBJ2-3, the complete variable domain reads DSGVTQTPKHLITATGQRVTLRCSPRSGDLSVYWYQQSLDQGLQFLIQYYNGEERAKGNILERFSAQQFPDLHSELNLSSLELGDSALYFCASSGPRLAGLGDTQYFGPGTRLTVL.